This TCR beta chain was recorded in a study of vaccination and CD4 T cells after COVID-19. Study-wide results and caveats: This study had few convalescent patients and no early post-infection samples.

Treatment noted: approximately nine-day PBMC culture with coronavirus spike peptide pools or control peptides (ViraFEST assay). Prior to the COVID-19 pandemic (2011-2018), the unexposed donor's CD4+ T cells were collected. For ViraFEST, peptide pools expanded antigen-specific T cells, after which the TCRs were sequenced. Oncomine TCR Beta short-read sequencing was applied to DNA from cultured CD4+ T cells. In this case, cultured CD4+ T cells provided the extracted genomic DNA. One entry per CDR3 protein, called by TCRdb with MiXCR from the PCR reads. This sample has around 10,000 distinct CDR3 sequences; around 33% occur once, and the top ten carry roughly 20%. The CDR3 covers 17 residues. CDR1 DFQATT and CDR2 SNEGSKA come from the germline V gene (reference sequence). V lost 5 bases and J lost 1; bases outside the gene matches: 10. This clonotype came up a few times. Antigen unknown.

The receptor comes from a human donor in good health. The chain recombines TRBV20-1 with TRBJ2-7, with 14 bases that match TRBD2. Sequencing was performed on CD4+ T cells from blood, cultured in vitro. Here the CDR3 DNA reads TGCAGTGCTTTCGGACTAGCGGGAGGCCGAAGATCCTACGAGCAGTACTTC. Amino acid sequence: CSAFGLAGGRRSYEQYF.